This T cell receptor (beta chain) comes out of a study of monozygotic twins with inflammatory bowel disease. Study results and limitations: Inverse Simpson values showed less TCRbeta diversity in IBD patients than in their healthy co-twins.

For each CDR3 protein, TCRdb gives one entry from its re-call of the 5' RACE reads, without DNA. The repertoire shows 330,000 or so distinct CDR3 sequences; the top ten hold roughly 2%. For this clonotype: The antigen is undetermined.

Germline CDR1 SGHRS, CDR2 YFSETQ. The CDR3 covers 15 residues. The material sequenced was blood. The sequence derives from a human donor with ulcerative colitis or Crohn's disease, or a healthy co-twin of an affected twin (not recorded which). V gene TRBV5-1 combines with J gene TRBJ2-2; TCRdb proposes TRBD1, but this gene call is untestable without DNA. CDR3: CASSGTGAIGGELFF.